This is a list of T cell receptor beta chains from one sample in a study of CD8 T cells in Susac syndrome. TCRdb reprocessed the immunoSEQ multiplex PCR reads with MiXCR, giving one entry per CDR3 protein. Found here are tens of thousands of distinct CDR3 sequences, 85% to 95% of them singletons; the top ten hold roughly 0.16%. The sequenced sample was CD4+ T cells from PBMCs. The receptors here all came from a human donor with Susac syndrome. The CDR3 runs from the conserved cysteine through the conserved F or W. The D gene is left open where the match is weak. A clone size is listed for some rows: how often the clone was seen (once, few, many), or a class if it is expanded.

d_call,j_call,v_call,clone_size,cdr3_nt,cdr3_aa
NA,TRBJ2-2,TRBV6-5,NA,TGTGCCAGCAGTCCAACAGGGAGGATAGCGGGGGAGCTGTTTTTT,CASSPTGRIAGELFF
NA,TRBJ2-2,TRBV2,NA,TGTGCCAGCAAGGGTGTTGAGGTGACCGGGGAGCTGTTTTTT,CASKGVEVTGELFF
TRBD1,TRBJ1-2,TRBV29-1,NA,TGCAGCGTCGTTGTTGGACAGGGTCCTGGCTACACCTTC,CSVVVGQGPGYTF
NA,TRBJ1-2,TRBV19,NA,TGTGCCAGTAGTATCCCGGGACAAAGGATCTATGGCTACACCTTC,CASSIPGQRIYGYTF
NA,TRBJ2-1,TRBV20-1,NA,TGCAGTGCTAGTGGGAGCTCCTACAATGAGCAGTTCTTC,CSASGSSYNEQFF
TRBD1,TRBJ2-5,TRBV4-3,NA,TGCGCCAGCAGCCTCCGGACAGGGCCAGGGGGCCAGTACTTC,CASSLRTGPGGQYF
NA,TRBJ2-6,TRBV30,NA,TGTGCCGGCCCTAAGGGGGCTGGGGCCAACGTCCTGACTTTC,CAGPKGAGANVLTF
NA,TRBJ2-4,TRBV2,NA,TGTGCCAGCAGTGGCTCCGGGACCCATCGGAACATTCAGTACTTC,CASSGSGTHRNIQYF
NA,TRBJ2-6,TRBV19,NA,TGTGCCAGTAGGCAAAACAGGGCTGGGGCCAACGTCCTGACTTTC,CASRQNRAGANVLTF
NA,TRBJ1-3,TRBV20-1,NA,TGCAGTGCTAGCCAAGGGGACACAAGAAACACCATATATTTT,CSASQGDTRNTIYF
NA,TRBJ1-5,TRBV20-1,NA,TGCAGTGCACAAGGGGATGCTCAGCCCCAGCATTTT,CSAQGDAQPQHF
NA,TRBJ2-7,TRBV4-3,NA,TGCGCCAGCAGCCTAACAGAGAGCGGTTCCTACGAGCAGTACTTC,CASSLTESGSYEQYF
TRBD1,TRBJ1-5,TRBV18,NA,TGTGCCAGCTCCCCCGGGACAGGGGATGTTCAGCCCCAGCATTTT,CASSPGTGDVQPQHF
NA,TRBJ1-2,TRBV20-1,NA,TGCAGTGCTAGAGATAGTAGGGTCTCTGGCTACACCTTC,CSARDSRVSGYTF
NA,TRBJ2-1,TRBV6-1,NA,TGTGCCAGCAGCGAGTTTATGGACAGCTCCTACAATGAGCAGCTCTTC,CASSEFMDSSYNEQLF
TRBD1,TRBJ1-1,TRBV4-3,NA,TGCGCCAGCAGCCAACTGCGACAGGGAAGGAACACTGAAGCTTTCTTT,CASSQLRQGRNTEAFF
TRBD1,TRBJ2-7,TRBV6-2/TRBV6-3,few,TGTGCCAGCAGTTACTTCGGGACAGGGGTCTCCGAGCAGTACTTC,CASSYFGTGVSEQYF
NA,TRBJ1-5,TRBV29-1,NA,TGCAGCGTTGGGAGGGGGAGGAATCAGCCCCAGCATTTT,CSVGRGRNQPQHF
TRBD1,TRBJ1-2,TRBV18,NA,TGTGCCAGCTCTAGGGACAGGGACCCGTATGGCTACACCTTC,CASSRDRDPYGYTF
TRBD1,TRBJ2-2,TRBV6-2/TRBV6-3,NA,TGTGCCAGCAGAAGAACAGGGGTTGGGGAGCTGTTTTTT,CASRRTGVGELFF
NA,TRBJ2-3,TRBV5-1,NA,TGCGCCAGCAGCTTGGACCCGGGGCCAGATACGCAGTATTTT,CASSLDPGPDTQYF
NA,TRBJ2-1,TRBV5-1,NA,TGCGCCAGCATGGCCAGCTCCTACAATGAGCAGTTCTTC,CASMASSYNEQFF
NA,TRBJ1-2,TRBV23-1,NA,TGCGCCAGCAGTCGATCCCGACAGACCTATGGCTACACCTTC,CASSRSRQTYGYTF
TRBD1,TRBJ1-1,TRBV3-1,once,TGTGCCAGCAGCCCGCTAGACAGGGTGGGGACTGAAGCTTTCTTT,CASSPLDRVGTEAFF
TRBD1,TRBJ2-3,TRBV5-1,NA,TGCGCCAGCAGCCAGGGACAGGGAACAGATACGCAGTATTTT,CASSQGQGTDTQYF
NA,TRBJ2-7,TRBV19,NA,TGTGCCAGTAGTCTGGAGGGCTCCGAGCAGTACTTC,CASSLEGSEQYF
TRBD1,TRBJ1-1,TRBV11-3,NA,TGTGCCAGCAGCTTAGGGACAGGCCCCCCCGAAGCTTTCTTT,CASSLGTGPPEAFF
NA,TRBJ1-1,TRBV6-2/TRBV6-3,NA,TGTGCCAGCAGGTCGGACACCCGACCTCTAGGAGCTTTCTTT,CASRSDTRPLGAFF
NA,TRBJ1-5,TRBV14,NA,TGTGCCAGCAGCCAAGAAGGGCTGAATCAGCCCCAGCATTTT,CASSQEGLNQPQHF
NA,TRBJ2-7,TRBV7-3,NA,TGTGCCAGCAGCGCGGGCCCCCGCAGGAGCTCCTACGAGCAGTACTTC,CASSAGPRRSSYEQYF
NA,TRBJ1-2,TRBV20-1,NA,TGCAGTGCTAGCGCAGGTCTTAGCTATGGCTACACCTTC,CSASAGLSYGYTF
TRBD1,TRBJ2-5,TRBV7-2,NA,TGTGCCAGCAGCTTAGCCGGGACAGGGGTAGAGACCCAGTACTTC,CASSLAGTGVETQYF
TRBD1,TRBJ2-1,TRBV9,once,TGTGCCAGCAGCGTGCAAGACAGGGGTTTCGGACTGTTCTTC,CASSVQDRGFGLFF
NA,TRBJ2-7,TRBV6-2/TRBV6-3,NA,TGTGCCAGCAGTTACAGGGTGTACTCCTACGAGCAGTACTTC,CASSYRVYSYEQYF
NA,TRBJ2-3,TRBV5-1,NA,TGCGCCAGCAGCTTGGCCTCTCAGACAGATACGCAGTATTTT,CASSLASQTDTQYF
NA,TRBJ1-2,TRBV18,NA,TGTGCCAGCTCACCAGGGGTAGGGGATGGCTACACCTTC,CASSPGVGDGYTF
NA,TRBJ1-5,TRBV27,NA,TGTGCCAGCAGTTTATCGTTTTATCAGCCCCAGCATTTT,CASSLSFYQPQHF